Presented here are 23 T cell receptor beta chains from one specimen sequenced in a study of CD8 T cells in ankylosing spondylitis. MiXCR was run by TCRdb on the 5' RACE reads, yielding one entry per CDR3 protein. The sample yields about 44,000 distinct CDR3 sequences, 11% seen once. The material sequenced was blood, either unsorted or a sorted T cell fraction (not recorded which). Source of these receptors: a male donor with ankylosing spondylitis or in good health (not recorded which).

The sample holds many counts of this clonotype. This rearrangement joins TRBV29-1 to TRBJ1-4, with 7 bases matching TRBD1. V trimming: 7 bases; J trimming: 6 bases; junction bases outside the gene matches: 11. Germline V lookup: CDR1 SQVTM, CDR2 ANQGSEA. CDR3 length: 14 amino acids. CDR3 sequence: CSAHSGTDYEKLFF. The CDR3 bases are TGCAGCGCCCACTCCGGGACAGATTATGAAAAACTGTTTTTT.

This clonotype has only a few counts. The V and J genes are TRBV20-1 and TRBJ2-5; the match to TRBD1 covers 8 bases. This CDR3 contains 16 residues. Per the germline V gene, CDR1 is DFQATT and CDR2 is SNEGSKA (reference sequence). With V trimmed by 6 bases and J by 2 bases, 14 bases remained unmatched. The CDR3 DNA sequence: TGCAGTGCCCCACCCAGCAGGGGGCCTAAGCAAGAGACCCAGTACTTC. Protein: CSAPPSRGPKQETQYF.

The chain combines TRBV5-6 with TRBJ2-2, with TRBD2 matching 7 bases. Germline CDR1 is SGHDT and CDR2 is YYEEEE. CDR3 length: 15 residues. With 3 bases clipped from V and 7 bases from J, the junction kept 9 bases outside the gene matches. The CDR3 loop is CASSSDTGGNGELFF. The CDR3 nucleotides are TGTGCCAGCAGCTCCGACACGGGAGGTAACGGGGAGCTGTTTTTT.

V usage is TRBV7-2 and J usage is TRBJ2-7, with D maybe TRBD2 (5 bases). The CDR3 sequence is 13 residues long. Deletions cut 2 bases from V and 5 bases from J, with 10 bases between. Germline CDR1 and CDR2: SGHTA and FQGNSA. The chain's CDR3 is CASSLSPGDEQYF. CDR3 nucleotides: TGTGCCAGCAGCTTAAGTCCCGGGGACGAGCAGTACTTC.

This clonotype was found many times. The chain has TRBV27 and TRBJ2-3; TRBD2 aligns across 8 bases. Germline values: CDR1 MNHEY, CDR2 SMNVEV (reference sequence). The CDR3 is 14 residues long. The V segment lost 2 bases and the J segment 5 bases; nucleotides outside the gene matches: 3. CDR3 in DNA: TGTGCCAGCAGTTTAGGGCGGGGGGAAGATACGCAGTATTTT. This gives the protein CASSLGRGEDTQYF.

J is TRBJ1-6 and V is TRBV6-1; D is undetermined. Germline loops: CDR1 MNHNS, CDR2 SASEGT. V lost 6 bases and J lost 9, with 12 bases in between. CDR3 size: 13 residues. The CDR3, as DNA: TGTGCCAGCAGCCCGGTCCCCGGTTCACCCCTCCACTTT. Translated: CASSPVPGSPLHF.

This clonotype occurred many times. The chain has TRBV20-1 and TRBJ1-6; D is uncertain. V shed 0 bases and J shed 7 bases, with 4 bases lying between them. Germline V gene data show CDR1 as DFQATT and CDR2 as SNEGSKA (reference sequence). The CDR3 covers 12 residues. CDR3 nucleotides: TGCAGTGCTAGAGAGGGAAATTCACCCCTCCACTTT. This gives the protein CSAREGNSPLHF.

This clonotype was seen ten or more times. The V gene is TRBV6-5, the J gene TRBJ1-2; TRBD1 matches 10 bases. CDR3 length: 15 amino acids. CDR1 MNHEY and CDR2 SVGAGI come from the germline V gene. The V gene end was trimmed by 2 bases and the J gene end by 9 bases; junction bases not matched to a gene: 9. As DNA, the CDR3 is TGTGCCAGCAGTTACGCCGGGACAGGGGTTCGGCGCTACACCTTC. It translates to CASSYAGTGVRRYTF.

V and J are TRBV6-6 and TRBJ2-7; 7 nucleotides match TRBD1. Trimming cost V 6 bases and J 0 bases; bases outside gene matches: 8. In germline, CDR1 is MNHNY, CDR2 SVGAGI (reference sequence). The CDR3 runs 15 residues. The CDR3 region has the DNA TGTGCCAGCAGCAGAGACAGGGCGGGCTCCTACGAGCAGTACTTC. It encodes CASSRDRAGSYEQYF.

The chain links TRBV7-2 to TRBJ2-7; D is ambiguous. Trimming cost V 0 bases and J 2 bases, with 11 bases left between them. The germline V gene has CDR1 SGHTA and CDR2 FQGNSA. CDR3 length: 15 residues. The CDR3 sequence is CASSLASTEAYEQYF. The CDR3 DNA follows: TGTGCCAGCAGCTTAGCGTCAACAGAAGCCTACGAGCAGTACTTC.

This clonotype was counted at least ten times. The chain links TRBV29-1 to TRBJ2-7, with 7 bases aligning to TRBD1. CDR3 length: 13 residues. Germline V gene lookup returns CDR1 SQVTM and CDR2 ANQGSEA. Trimming cost V 6 bases and J 7 bases; bases outside gene matches: 12. This CDR3 is CSVHTPTGREQYF. The CDR3, as DNA: TGCAGCGTCCACACCCCGACAGGGCGAGAGCAGTACTTC.

This rearrangement joins TRBV6-1 to TRBJ2-1; 10 bases line up with TRBD1. Germline V lookup: CDR1 MNHNS, CDR2 SASEGT. Unmatched junction bases numbered 4, after V lost 2 bases and J lost 6 bases. This CDR3 comprises 15 residues. In nucleotides, the CDR3 is TGTGCCAGCAGTGAAATGGGACAGGGGATCAATGAGCAGTTCTTC. Protein: CASSEMGQGINEQFF.

In its sample, this clonotype was seen many times. The chain has TRBV7-8 and TRBJ2-1, with D perhaps matching TRBD1 (6 bases). Trimming shortened V by 4 bases and J by 4 bases, and 11 bases separated the two germline ends. This CDR3 comprises 14 residues. CDR1 SGHVS and CDR2 FQNEAQ come from the germline V gene. The CDR3 is CASSSPDSYNEQFF. The CDR3 coding sequence is TGTGCCAGCAGCTCCCCGGACAGTTACAATGAGCAGTTCTTC.

The CDR3 loop reads CASSLGGGQFNEQFF. For the CDR3, the DNA is TGTGCCAGCAGCTTGGGCGGGGGCCAATTCAATGAGCAGTTCTTC. The chain links TRBV5-6 to TRBJ2-1; D possibly corresponds to TRBD2 (7 bases). The CDR3 extends over 15 amino acids. V lost 0 bases and J 6 bases, leaving 13 bases between the germline ends. The germline CDR1 and CDR2 sequences are SGHDT and YYEEEE.

This rearrangement joins TRBV11-2 to TRBJ2-1; a weak D match, TRBD1 (5 bases). CDR1 is SGHAT and CDR2 is FQNNGV in the germline V gene. This CDR3 comprises 16 residues. Trimming cost V 2 bases and J 3 bases, with 14 bases left between them. CDR3 nucleotide sequence: TGTGCCAGCAGCTTATATTCTGGACAAAGCTACAATGAGCAGTTCTTC. Translated, it gives CASSLYSGQSYNEQFF. The entire variable domain, with the rest obtained from reference TRBV11-2 and TRBJ2-1, is as follows: EAGVAQSPRYKIIEKRQSVAFWCNPISGHATLYWYQQILGQGPKLLIQFQNNGVVDDSQLPKDRFSAERLKGVDSTLKIQPAKLEDSAVYLCASSLYSGQSYNEQFFGPGTRLTVL.

The V and J genes are TRBV24-1 and TRBJ1-5; D ambiguous. The germline V and J ends were trimmed by 9 bases and 12 bases, with 14 bases remaining between them. The V gene's germline CDR1 is KGHDR and CDR2 SFDVKD. This CDR3 spans 11 amino acids. In DNA, the CDR3 is TGTGCCACCTCAGCGTTTGGGATCCAGCATTTT. Translation: CATSAFGIQHF.

Regarding this clonotype: This clone may be a read error of a much larger clone one base away. J is TRBJ1-6 and V is TRBV3-1; D is undetermined. Germline-derived CDR1 and CDR2 are LGHDT and YNNKEL (reference sequence). The V gene lost 4 bases and the J gene lost 8 bases, with 9 bases spanning the gap. The CDR3 length is 13 residues. The DNA of the CDR3 is TGTGCCAGCAGCCCGACTACAGATTCACCCCTCCACTTT. This encodes CASSPTTDSPLHF.

This clonotype was recorded many times. The rearrangement links TRBV5-1 to TRBJ1-1, with D possibly matching TRBD1 (6 bases). Between the trimmed V and J ends, which lost 3 bases and 4 bases, there was a span of 13 bases. The CDR3 spans 14 residues. Germline lookup yields CDR1 SGHRS and CDR2 YFSETQ. The CDR3 DNA is TGCGCCAGCAGCTCACCGGGGGCCGGCACTGAAGCTTTCTTT. Its protein product is CASSSPGAGTEAFF.

There are many counts of this clonotype. The CDR3 reads CASSQASLYNEQFF. The CDR3 coding sequence is TGTGCCAGCAGCCAAGCGTCCCTTTACAATGAGCAGTTCTTC. The chain employs TRBV3-1 and TRBJ2-1; D not resolved. This CDR3 spans 14 amino acids. The germline V gene has CDR1 LGHDT and CDR2 YNNKEL (reference sequence). Trimming shortened V by 1 base and J by 4 bases, and 8 bases separated the two germline ends.

This clonotype was recorded only once. The V gene is TRBV4-1, the J gene TRBJ2-4; TRBD2 is a possible D gene (5 bases). V was trimmed by 1 base and J by 10 bases, leaving 8 bases between them. Germline V CDR1 and CDR2: MGHRA, YSYEKL. This CDR3 is 12 amino acids long. The CDR3: CASSQGGPIQYF. In DNA form, the CDR3 reads TGCGCCAGCAGCCAAGGAGGGCCGATTCAGTACTTC.

Ten or more counts support this clonotype. The rearrangement uses TRBV29-1 and TRBJ2-6; D remains ambiguous. V was cut by 6 bases and J by 0 bases, with 6 bases left in between. In germline, CDR1 is SQVTM, CDR2 ANQGSEA. The CDR3 is made up of 13 amino acids. The CDR3 region is CSVLGSGANVLTF. The CDR3 region has the DNA TGCAGCGTCCTCGGCTCTGGGGCCAACGTCCTGACTTTC.

This clonotype was recorded at least ten times. The CDR3 protein is CASSLEGQNSPLHF. The CDR3 DNA reads as TGCGCCAGCAGCTTGGAGGGTCAGAATTCACCCCTCCACTTT. J is TRBJ1-6 and V is TRBV5-1, with unresolved D. V shed 0 bases and J shed 7 bases, with 8 bases lying between them. Germline CDR1 and CDR2: SGHRS and YFSETQ. The CDR3 consists of 14 residues.

This clonotype was picked up many times. The J gene is TRBJ1-1, the V gene TRBV20-1; D perhaps matches TRBD1 (5 bases). The germline V and J ends were trimmed by 3 bases and 8 bases, with 7 bases remaining between them. CDR1 and CDR2 (germline): DFQATT, SNEGSKA (reference sequence). The CDR3 spans 10 residues. The CDR3 spells CSASRQEAFF. The CDR3 DNA reads TGCAGTGCTAGTAGACAGGAAGCTTTCTTT.